The T cell receptor (beta chain) described here comes from a study of blood T cell repertoires in COVID-19. This CDR3 spans 14 amino acids. Germline V lookup: CDR1 SGHDT, CDR2 YYEEEE. The V end lost 4 bases, the J end lost 1 base, and 11 bases lay between the germline ends. This clone was seen more than once but under ten times. How the authors handled the data: Nucleated cell counts were estimated from reference gene primer amplification. TCRdb keeps only in-frame clones here, not all; method: immunoSEQ multiplex PCR. D and trimming were read from the DNA, whereas the V and J calls and clone size are those reported in that table. Of about 59,000 clones listed, around 79% are singletons.

This receptor was identified in a man aged 55 to 70 with acute or convalescent COVID-19. The chain recombines TRBV5-6 with TRBJ2-5; the D gene is possibly TRBD2 (5 bases). Sequenced material: peripheral blood. The CDR3 region has the DNA TGTGCCAGCAGCCTCGGGGTATCCCAAGAGACCCAGTACTTC. Translating it yields CASSLGVSQETQYF.